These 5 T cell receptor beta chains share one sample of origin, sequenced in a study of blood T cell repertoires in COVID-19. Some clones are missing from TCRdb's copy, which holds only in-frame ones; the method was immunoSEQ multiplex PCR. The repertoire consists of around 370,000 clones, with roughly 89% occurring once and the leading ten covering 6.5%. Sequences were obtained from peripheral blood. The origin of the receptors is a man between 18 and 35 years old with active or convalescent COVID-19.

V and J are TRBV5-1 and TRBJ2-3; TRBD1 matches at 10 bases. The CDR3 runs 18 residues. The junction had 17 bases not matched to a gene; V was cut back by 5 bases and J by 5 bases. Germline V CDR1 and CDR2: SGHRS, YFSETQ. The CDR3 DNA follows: TGCGCCAGCAGTTTTACGTGGACGGGACAGGGGATTGGAGATACGCAGTATTTT. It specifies CASSFTWTGQGIGDTQYF.

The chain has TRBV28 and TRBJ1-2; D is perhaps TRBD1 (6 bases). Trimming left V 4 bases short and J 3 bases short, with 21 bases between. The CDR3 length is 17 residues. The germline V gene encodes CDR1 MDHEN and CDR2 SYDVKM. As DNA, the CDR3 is TGTGCCAGCAGTTCGCCGGGACACCCAAAATGGGACTATGGCTACACCTTC. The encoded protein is CASSSPGHPKWDYGYTF.

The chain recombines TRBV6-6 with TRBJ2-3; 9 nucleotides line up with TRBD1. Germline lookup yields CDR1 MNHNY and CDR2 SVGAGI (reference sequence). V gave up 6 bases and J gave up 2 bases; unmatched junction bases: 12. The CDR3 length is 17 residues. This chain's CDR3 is CASSRLRTGDITDTQYF. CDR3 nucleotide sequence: TGTGCCAGCAGCCGACTTAGGACAGGGGATATCACAGATACGCAGTATTTT.

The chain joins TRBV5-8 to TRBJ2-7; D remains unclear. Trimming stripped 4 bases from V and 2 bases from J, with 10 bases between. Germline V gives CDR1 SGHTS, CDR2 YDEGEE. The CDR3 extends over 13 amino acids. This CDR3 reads CASSPDATYEQYF. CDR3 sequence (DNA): TGTGCCAGCAGCCCCGATGCTACCTACGAGCAGTACTTC.

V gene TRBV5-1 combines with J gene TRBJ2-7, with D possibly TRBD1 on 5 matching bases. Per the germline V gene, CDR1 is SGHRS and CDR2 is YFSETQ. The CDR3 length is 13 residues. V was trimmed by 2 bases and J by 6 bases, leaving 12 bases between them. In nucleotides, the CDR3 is TGCGCCAGCAGCTTCTACTCAGGGTCCGAGCAGTACTTC. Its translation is CASSFYSGSEQYF.